This T cell receptor (beta chain) was recorded in a study of shared clonotypes between healthy human individuals. About the research overall: The composition of the donors was two women and a few men aged 18 to 49. Study-level results: It was the few donors that limited the genetic and exposure-history diversity represented.

At a deep level, the assay was run. Assay: immunoSEQ multiplex PCR; the TCRdb copy retains only in-frame clones and omits some. The data hold over 2 million clones, with roughly 96% observed a single time. A note on this clone: As yet, its antigen is unknown.

V lost 7 bases and J 4 bases, leaving 11 bases between the germline ends. The CDR3 covers 14 residues. Germline V CDR1 and CDR2: MDHEN, SYDVKM. Donors, healthy HIV-negative adults, lacked recent acute infections or vaccinations. This sequence joins TRBV28 and TRBJ2-6, with D possibly being TRBD2 (6 bases). This clonotype originated in a man aged 18 to 29 in good health. Sequencing was performed on naive CD4+ T cells sorted from blood. Subset here: CD45RA+ positively selected. The CDR3 spells CASTAGAGANVLTF. The CDR3 region has the DNA TGTGCCAGCACAGCGGGCGCCGGGGCCAACGTCCTGACTTTC.